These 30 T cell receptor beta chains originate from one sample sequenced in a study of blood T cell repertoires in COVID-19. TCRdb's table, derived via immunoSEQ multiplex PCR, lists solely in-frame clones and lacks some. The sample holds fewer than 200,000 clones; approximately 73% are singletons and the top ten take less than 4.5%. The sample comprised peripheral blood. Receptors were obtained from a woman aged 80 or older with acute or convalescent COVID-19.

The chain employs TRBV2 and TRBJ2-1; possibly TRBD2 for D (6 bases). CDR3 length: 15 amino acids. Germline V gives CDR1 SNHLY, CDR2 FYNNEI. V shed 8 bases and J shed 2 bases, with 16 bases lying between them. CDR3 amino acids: CASRETGRTYNEQFF. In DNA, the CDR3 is TGTGCCAGCCGGGAGACGGGACGAACCTACAATGAGCAGTTCTTC. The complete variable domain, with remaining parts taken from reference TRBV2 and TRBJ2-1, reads EPEVTQTPSHQVTQMGQEVILRCVPISNHLYFYWYRQILGQKVEFLVSFYNNEISEKSEIFDDQFSVERPDGSNFTLKIRSTKLEDSAMYFCASRETGRTYNEQFFGPGTRLTVL.

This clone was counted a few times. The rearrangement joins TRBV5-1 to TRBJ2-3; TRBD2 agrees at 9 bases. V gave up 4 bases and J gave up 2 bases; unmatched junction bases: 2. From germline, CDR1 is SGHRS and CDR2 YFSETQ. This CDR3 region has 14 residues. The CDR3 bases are TGCGCCAGCAGCATAGCGGGAGACACAGATACGCAGTATTTT. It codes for CASSIAGDTDTQYF. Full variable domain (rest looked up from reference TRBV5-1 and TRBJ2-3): KAGVTQTPRYLIKTRGQQVTLSCSPISGHRSVSWYQQTPGQGLQFLFEYFSETQRNKGNFPGRFSGRQFSNSRSEMNVSTLELGDSALYLCASSIAGDTDTQYFGPGTRLTVL.

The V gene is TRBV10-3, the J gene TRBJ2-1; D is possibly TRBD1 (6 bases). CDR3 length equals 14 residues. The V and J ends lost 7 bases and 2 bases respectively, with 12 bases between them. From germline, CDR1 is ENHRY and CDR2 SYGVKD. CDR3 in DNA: TGTGCCATCAACGGCAGGGGCACCTACAATGAGCAGTTCTTC. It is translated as CAINGRGTYNEQFF.

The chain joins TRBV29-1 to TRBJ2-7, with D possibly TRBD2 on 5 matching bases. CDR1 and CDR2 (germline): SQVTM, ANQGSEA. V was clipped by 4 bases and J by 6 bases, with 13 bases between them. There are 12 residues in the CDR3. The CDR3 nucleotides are TGCAGCGTTGCGCCCCCCGCGGGCGAGCAGTACTTC. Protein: CSVAPPAGEQYF.

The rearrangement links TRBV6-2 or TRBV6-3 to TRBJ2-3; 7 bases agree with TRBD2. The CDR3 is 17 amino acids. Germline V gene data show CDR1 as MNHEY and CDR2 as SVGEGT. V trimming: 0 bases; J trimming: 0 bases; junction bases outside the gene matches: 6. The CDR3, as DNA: TGTGCCAGCAGTTACTCAAGCGGGGATCCTAGCACAGATACGCAGTATTTT. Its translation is CASSYSSGDPSTDTQYF.

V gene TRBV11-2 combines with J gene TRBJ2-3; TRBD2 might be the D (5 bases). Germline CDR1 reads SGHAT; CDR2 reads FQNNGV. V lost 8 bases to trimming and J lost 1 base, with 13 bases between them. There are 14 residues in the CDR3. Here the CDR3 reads CASSGIKGTDTQYF. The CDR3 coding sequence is TGTGCCAGCTCCGGGATAAAAGGCACAGATACGCAGTATTTT. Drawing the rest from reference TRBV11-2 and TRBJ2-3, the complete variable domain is EAGVAQSPRYKIIEKRQSVAFWCNPISGHATLYWYQQILGQGPKLLIQFQNNGVVDDSQLPKDRFSAERLKGVDSTLKIQPAKLEDSAVYLCASSGIKGTDTQYFGPGTRLTVL.

CDR3 in DNA: TGTGCCAGCAGTTACGTCCGACAGACGTCCTACAATGAGCAGTTCTTC. Its protein is CASSYVRQTSYNEQFF. The chain uses TRBV6-6 and TRBJ2-1; D perhaps matches TRBD1 (5 bases). The germline V gene encodes CDR1 MNHNY and CDR2 SVGAGI (reference sequence). V gave up 2 bases and J gave up 1 base, with 12 bases separating them. The CDR3 is 16 amino acids.

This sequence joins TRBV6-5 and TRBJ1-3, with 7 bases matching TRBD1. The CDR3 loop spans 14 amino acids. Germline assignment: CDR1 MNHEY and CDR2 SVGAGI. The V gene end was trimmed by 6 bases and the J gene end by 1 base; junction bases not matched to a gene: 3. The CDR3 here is CASRSQGSGNTIYF. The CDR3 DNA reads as TGTGCCAGCAGGTCACAGGGGTCTGGAAACACCATATATTTT.

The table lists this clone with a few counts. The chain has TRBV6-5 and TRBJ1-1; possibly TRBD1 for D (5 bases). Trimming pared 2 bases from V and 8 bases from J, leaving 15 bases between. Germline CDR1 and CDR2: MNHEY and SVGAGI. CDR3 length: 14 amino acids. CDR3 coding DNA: TGTGCCAGCAGTTACACCTACGACAGACTCGAAGCTTTCTTT. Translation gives CASSYTYDRLEAFF.

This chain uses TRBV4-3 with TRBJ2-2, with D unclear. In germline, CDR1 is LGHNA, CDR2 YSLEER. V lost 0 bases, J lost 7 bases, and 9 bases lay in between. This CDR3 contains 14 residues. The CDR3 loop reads CASSQDILRGELFF. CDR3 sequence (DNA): TGCGCCAGCAGCCAAGATATACTCCGCGGGGAGCTGTTTTTT.

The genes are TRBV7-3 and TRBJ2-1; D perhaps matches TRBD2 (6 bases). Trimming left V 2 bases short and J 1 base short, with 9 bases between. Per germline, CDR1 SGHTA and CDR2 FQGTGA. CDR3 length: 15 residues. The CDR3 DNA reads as TGTGCCAGCAGCTTATCTGCGGGGTCCTACAATGAGCAGTTCTTC. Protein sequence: CASSLSAGSYNEQFF.

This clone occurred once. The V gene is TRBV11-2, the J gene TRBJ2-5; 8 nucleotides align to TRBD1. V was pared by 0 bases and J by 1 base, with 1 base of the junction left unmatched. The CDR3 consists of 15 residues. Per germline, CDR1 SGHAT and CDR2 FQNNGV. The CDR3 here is CASSLETGGQETQYF. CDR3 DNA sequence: TGTGCCAGCAGCTTAGAAACAGGGGGCCAAGAGACCCAGTACTTC.

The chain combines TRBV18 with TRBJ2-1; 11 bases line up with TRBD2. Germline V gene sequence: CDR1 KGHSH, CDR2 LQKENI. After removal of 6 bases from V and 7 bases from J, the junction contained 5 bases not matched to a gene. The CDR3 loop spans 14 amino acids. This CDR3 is CASSPGTSGNEQFF. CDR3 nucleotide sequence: TGTGCCAGCTCGCCCGGGACTAGCGGAAATGAGCAGTTCTTC.

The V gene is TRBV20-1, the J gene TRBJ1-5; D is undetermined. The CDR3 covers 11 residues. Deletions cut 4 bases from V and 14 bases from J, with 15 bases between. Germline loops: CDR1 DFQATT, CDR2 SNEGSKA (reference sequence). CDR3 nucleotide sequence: TGCAGTGCTACCACCAGGAAAGGTGAGCATTTT. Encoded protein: CSATTRKGEHF.

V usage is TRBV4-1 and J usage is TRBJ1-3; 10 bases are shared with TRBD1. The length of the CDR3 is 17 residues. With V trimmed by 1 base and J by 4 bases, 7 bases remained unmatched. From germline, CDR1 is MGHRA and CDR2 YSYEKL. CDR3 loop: CASSQGDRGLSGNTIYF. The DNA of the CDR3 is TGCGCCAGCAGCCAAGGGGACAGGGGACTCTCAGGAAACACCATATATTTT.

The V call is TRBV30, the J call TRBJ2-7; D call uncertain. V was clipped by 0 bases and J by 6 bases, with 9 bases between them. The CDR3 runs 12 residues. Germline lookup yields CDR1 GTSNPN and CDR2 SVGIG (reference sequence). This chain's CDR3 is CAWSVMEFEQYF. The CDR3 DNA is TGTGCCTGGAGTGTAATGGAGTTCGAGCAGTACTTC.

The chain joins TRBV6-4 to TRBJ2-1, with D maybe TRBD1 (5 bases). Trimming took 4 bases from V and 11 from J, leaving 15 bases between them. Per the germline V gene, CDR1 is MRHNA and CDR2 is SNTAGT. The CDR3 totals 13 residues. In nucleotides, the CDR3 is TGTGCCAGCAGTGTGCAGGGTTGGACCCAGCAGTTCTTC. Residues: CASSVQGWTQQFF.

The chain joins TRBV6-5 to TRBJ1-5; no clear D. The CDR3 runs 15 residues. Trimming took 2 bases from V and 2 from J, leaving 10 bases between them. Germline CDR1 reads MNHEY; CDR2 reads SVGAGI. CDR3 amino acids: CASSYEPFGNQPQHF. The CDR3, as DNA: TGTGCCAGCAGTTACGAGCCCTTCGGCAATCAGCCCCAGCATTTT.

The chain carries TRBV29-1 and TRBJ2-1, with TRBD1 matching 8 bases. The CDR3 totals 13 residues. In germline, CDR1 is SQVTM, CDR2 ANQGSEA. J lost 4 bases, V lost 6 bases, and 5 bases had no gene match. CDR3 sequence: CSVDRVGYNEQFF. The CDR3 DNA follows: TGCAGCGTGGACAGGGTAGGTTACAATGAGCAGTTCTTC.

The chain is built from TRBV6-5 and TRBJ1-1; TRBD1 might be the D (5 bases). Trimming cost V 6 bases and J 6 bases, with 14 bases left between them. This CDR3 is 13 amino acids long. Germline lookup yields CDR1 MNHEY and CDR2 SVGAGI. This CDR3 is CASRRAGKAEAFF. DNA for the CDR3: TGTGCCAGCAGAAGAGCAGGGAAGGCTGAAGCTTTCTTT.

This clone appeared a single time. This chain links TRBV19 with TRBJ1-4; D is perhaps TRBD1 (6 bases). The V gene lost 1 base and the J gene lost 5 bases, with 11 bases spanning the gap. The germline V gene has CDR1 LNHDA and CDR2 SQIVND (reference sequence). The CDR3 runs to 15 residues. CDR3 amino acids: CASSIVGTRNEKLFF. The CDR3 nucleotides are TGTGCCAGTAGTATAGTAGGGACACGGAATGAAAAACTGTTTTTT.

This CDR3 is CASSLQGWAGELFF. The DNA for the CDR3 is TGTGCCAGCAGCTTACAGGGGTGGGCCGGGGAGCTGTTTTTT. The chain uses TRBV3-1 (or the pseudogene TRBV3-2) and TRBJ2-2; the match to TRBD1 covers 7 bases. The CDR3 spans 14 residues. Trimming at V came to 5 bases and at J to 6 bases, leaving 6 bases not matched to a gene. From germline, CDR1 is LGHDT and CDR2 YNNKEL (reference sequence).

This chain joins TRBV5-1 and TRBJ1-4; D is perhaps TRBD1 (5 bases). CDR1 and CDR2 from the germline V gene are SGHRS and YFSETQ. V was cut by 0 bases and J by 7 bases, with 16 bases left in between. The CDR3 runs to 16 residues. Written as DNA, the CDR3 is TGCGCCAGCAGCTTGGAACGTAGGGGCAAGGGTGAAAAACTGTTTTTT. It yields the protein CASSLERRGKGEKLFF.

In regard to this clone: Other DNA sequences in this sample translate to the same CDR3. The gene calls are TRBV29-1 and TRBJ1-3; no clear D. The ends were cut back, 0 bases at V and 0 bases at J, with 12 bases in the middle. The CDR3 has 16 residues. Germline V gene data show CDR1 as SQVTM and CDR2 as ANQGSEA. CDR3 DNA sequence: TGCAGCGTTGAAGAGTTCACTCGGAGCTCTGGAAACACCATATATTTT. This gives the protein CSVEEFTRSSGNTIYF.

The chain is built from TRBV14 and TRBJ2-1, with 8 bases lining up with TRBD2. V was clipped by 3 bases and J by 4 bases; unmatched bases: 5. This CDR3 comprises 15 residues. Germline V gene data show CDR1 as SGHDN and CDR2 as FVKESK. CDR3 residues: CASSQLRGDYNEQFF. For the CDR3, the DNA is TGTGCCAGCAGCCAGTTGCGGGGGGATTACAATGAGCAGTTCTTC. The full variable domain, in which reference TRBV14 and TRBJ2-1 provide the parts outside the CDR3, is EAGVTQFPSHSVIEKGQTVTLRCDPISGHDNLYWYRRVMGKEIKFLLHFVKESKQDESGMPNNRFLAERTGGTYSTLKVQPAELEDSGVYFCASSQLRGDYNEQFFGPGTRLTVL.

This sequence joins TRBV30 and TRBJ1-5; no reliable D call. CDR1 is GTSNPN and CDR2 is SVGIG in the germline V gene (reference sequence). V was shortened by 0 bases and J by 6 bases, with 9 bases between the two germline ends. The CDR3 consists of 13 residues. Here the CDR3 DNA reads TGTGCCTGGAGTGTTCGGTCGGGTCAGCCCCAGCATTTT. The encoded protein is CAWSVRSGQPQHF.

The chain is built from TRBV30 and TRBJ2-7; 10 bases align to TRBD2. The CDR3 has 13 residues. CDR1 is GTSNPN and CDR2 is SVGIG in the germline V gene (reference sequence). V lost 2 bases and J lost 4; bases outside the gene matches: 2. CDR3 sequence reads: CAWSFSGGYEQYF. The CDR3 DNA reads TGTGCCTGGAGTTTTAGCGGGGGGTACGAGCAGTACTTC.

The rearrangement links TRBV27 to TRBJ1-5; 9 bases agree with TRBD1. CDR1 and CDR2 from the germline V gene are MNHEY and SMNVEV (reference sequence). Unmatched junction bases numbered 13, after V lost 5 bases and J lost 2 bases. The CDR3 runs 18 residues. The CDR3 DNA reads TGTGCCAGCAGTGGCTACCGGGACAGGGTATATGGCAATCAGCCCCAGCATTTT. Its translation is CASSGYRDRVYGNQPQHF.

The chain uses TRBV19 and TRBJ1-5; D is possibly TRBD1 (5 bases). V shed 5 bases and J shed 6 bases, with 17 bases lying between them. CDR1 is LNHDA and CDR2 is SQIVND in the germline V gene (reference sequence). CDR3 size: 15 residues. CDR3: CASSPSGGAGQPQHF. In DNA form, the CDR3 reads TGTGCCAGTAGTCCCTCGGGCGGGGCGGGTCAGCCCCAGCATTTT.

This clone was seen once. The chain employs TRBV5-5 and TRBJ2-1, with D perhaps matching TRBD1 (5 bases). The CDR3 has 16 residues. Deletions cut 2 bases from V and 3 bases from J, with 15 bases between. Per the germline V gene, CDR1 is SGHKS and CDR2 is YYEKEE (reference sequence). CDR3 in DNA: TGTGCCAGCAGCTTTAATACAGGTCAGGGCTACAATGAGCAGTTCTTC. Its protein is CASSFNTGQGYNEQFF.